One sample yielded the 17 T cell receptor beta chains listed below, sequenced in a study of cytomegalovirus exposure and HLA in healthy donors. The PCR made use of 60 Vbeta and 13 Jbeta primers. TCRdb keeps only in-frame clones here, not all; method: immunoSEQ multiplex PCR. The table records 65,000 or so clones, approximately 75% of them present only once. Sequencing input: PBMCs. Source of these receptors: a woman in her thirties or forties in good health and CMV-seropositive.

The chain combines TRBV19 with TRBJ2-2; 10 bases map to TRBD1. The V segment lost 5 bases and the J segment 8 bases; nucleotides outside the gene matches: 8. Germline V gene lookup returns CDR1 LNHDA and CDR2 SQIVND (reference sequence). The CDR3 has 15 residues. The CDR3, as DNA: TGTGCCAGTAGTTCGGGACAGGGGCCTTTTGGGGAGCTGTTTTTT. Its protein is CASSSGQGPFGELFF.

This clone was picked up one time. Written as DNA, the CDR3 is TGTGCCAGCATGCTCGGGTATAATTCACCCCTCCACTTT. The encoded protein is CASMLGYNSPLHF. The J gene is TRBJ1-6, the V gene TRBV28; D is undetermined. With 7 bases removed from V and 4 bases from J, the gap between germline ends came to 8 bases. The CDR3 runs to 13 residues. Germline CDR1 reads MDHEN; CDR2 reads SYDVKM.

V and J are TRBV28 and TRBJ1-5; 7 bases line up with TRBD1. The CDR3 contains 17 residues. CDR1 and CDR2 (germline): MDHEN, SYDVKM. Trimming removed 4 bases from V and 6 bases from J; junction bases left unmatched: 15. This CDR3 is CASSSGETGIHTQPQHF. As DNA, the CDR3 is TGTGCCAGCAGTTCCGGTGAGACAGGGATTCATACTCAGCCCCAGCATTTT.

This clone turned up a few times. This chain links TRBV5-1 with TRBJ1-1; D is perhaps TRBD1 (6 bases). From germline, CDR1 is SGHRS and CDR2 YFSETQ. V dropped 4 bases and J dropped 7 bases, with 23 bases sitting between them. The CDR3 sequence is 16 residues long. This chain's CDR3 is CASSLDGSVTGGEAFF. In nucleotides, the CDR3 is TGCGCCAGCAGCCTGGATGGGTCCGTGACAGGCGGTGAAGCTTTCTTT. Drawing the rest from reference TRBV5-1 and TRBJ1-1, the complete variable domain is KAGVTQTPRYLIKTRGQQVTLSCSPISGHRSVSWYQQTPGQGLQFLFEYFSETQRNKGNFPGRFSGRQFSNSRSEMNVSTLELGDSALYLCASSLDGSVTGGEAFFGQGTRLTVV.

The chain recombines TRBV18 with TRBJ1-5; a weak D match, TRBD1 (6 bases). Germline V gene data show CDR1 as KGHSH and CDR2 as LQKENI. V was cut by 3 bases and J by 0 bases, with 15 bases left in between. The CDR3 sequence is 17 residues long. In nucleotides, the CDR3 is TGTGCCAGCTCACCCGGACGGACAGTTTATAGCAATCAGCCCCAGCATTTT. As protein: CASSPGRTVYSNQPQHF.

This clone was seen only once. The gene calls are TRBV6-4 and TRBJ2-3; 11 bases match TRBD1. V lost 5 bases to trimming and J lost 3 bases; unmatched junction nucleotides: 4. Germline CDR1 reads MRHNA; CDR2 reads SNTAGT. The CDR3 runs to 15 residues. The CDR3, as DNA: TGTGCCAGCAGTCACGGGACAGGGGGTACAGATACGCAGTATTTT. Protein sequence: CASSHGTGGTDTQYF.

This clone occurred a few times. The gene calls are TRBV5-4 and TRBJ2-1, with D perhaps matching TRBD2 (5 bases). The CDR3 length is 13 residues. V lost 4 bases and J lost 7, with 12 bases in between. Germline assignment: CDR1 SGHNT and CDR2 YYREEE (reference sequence). Written as DNA, the CDR3 is TGTGCCAGCAGCGACCCACCGGGGAATGAGCAGTTCTTC. It is translated as CASSDPPGNEQFF.

V is TRBV10-2 and J is TRBJ2-3; TRBD1 aligns across 8 bases. This CDR3 comprises 15 residues. Per the germline V gene, CDR1 is WSHSY and CDR2 is SAAADI. The trim removed 6 bases at V and 1 base at J, leaving 6 bases unmatched. DNA for the CDR3: TGCGCCAGCAGACACAGGGGGAGTGGCACAGATACGCAGTATTTT. It is translated as CASRHRGSGTDTQYF.

This sequence joins TRBV27 and TRBJ1-2, with D perhaps matching TRBD1 (5 bases). Trimming took off 2 bases at V and 4 bases at J, with 11 bases between the two ends. Germline V gene sequence: CDR1 MNHEY, CDR2 SMNVEV (reference sequence). This CDR3 region has 14 residues. The CDR3 loop is CASSLGGGCYGYTF. The DNA for the CDR3 is TGTGCCAGCAGTTTAGGGGGGGGGTGCTATGGCTACACCTTC.

The chain recombines TRBV7-9 with TRBJ1-1; maybe TRBD1 (6 bases). Germline assignment: CDR1 SEHNR and CDR2 FQNEAQ (reference sequence). This CDR3 spans 15 amino acids. V was cut by 2 bases and J by 4 bases, with 14 bases left in between. CDR3 region: CASSLRVGGATEAFF. The CDR3, as DNA: TGTGCCAGCAGCTTAAGGGTAGGGGGGGCCACTGAAGCTTTCTTT.

The chain employs TRBV4-3 and TRBJ1-1, with 10 bases identical to TRBD1. V dropped 5 bases and J dropped 5; count of bases not matched to a gene: 5. The V gene's germline CDR1 is LGHNA and CDR2 YSLEER. This CDR3 contains 14 residues. This CDR3 reads CASSRLGQGTEAFF. In DNA form, the CDR3 reads TGCGCCAGCAGCAGACTGGGACAGGGGACTGAAGCTTTCTTT.

V is TRBV4-1 and J is TRBJ1-6; D is perhaps TRBD1 (6 bases). Trimming took 1 base from V and 10 from J, leaving 14 bases between them. The CDR3 extends over 15 amino acids. Germline values: CDR1 MGHRA, CDR2 YSYEKL. The CDR3 here is CASSQAGGARSPLHF. Here the CDR3 DNA reads TGCGCCAGCAGCCAAGCGGGGGGGGCAAGGTCACCCCTCCACTTT.

The rearrangement joins TRBV21-1 to TRBJ1-5; the table names TRBD1, a call not compared with the DNA. TRBV21-1 is classified as a pseudogene. This CDR3 spans 16 amino acids. The CDR3 DNA is TGTGCCAGCAGCAAGGGAAGGGACAGGGGCAATCAGCCCCAGCATTTT. Translation gives CASSKGRDRGNQPQHF.

The V and J genes are TRBV4-1 and TRBJ1-1, with a weak D call TRBD1 (5 bases). Germline V gene sequence: CDR1 MGHRA, CDR2 YSYEKL. CDR3 size: 16 residues. V shed 1 base and J shed 0 bases, with 12 bases lying between them. CDR3 amino acids: CASSQGEGRMNTEAFF. In nucleotides, the CDR3 is TGCGCCAGCAGCCAAGGGGAGGGACGTATGAACACTGAAGCTTTCTTT.

V and J are TRBV7-8 and TRBJ2-2; D is unresolved. Germline CDR1 SGHVS, CDR2 FQNEAQ. Deletions cut 1 base from V and 4 bases from J, with 4 bases between. The CDR3 totals 13 residues. The CDR3 DNA follows: TGTGCCAGCAGCTTAGTGGCCACCGGGGAGCTGTTTTTT. Amino acid sequence: CASSLVATGELFF.

This clone was seen once. J is TRBJ2-3 and V is TRBV5-1; 9 bases agree with TRBD2. J was trimmed by 0 bases and V by 2 bases; bases with no gene match: 1. In germline, CDR1 is SGHRS, CDR2 YFSETQ. CDR3 length: 15 amino acids. The CDR3 loop reads CASSFSGGSTDTQYF. CDR3 nucleotide sequence: TGCGCCAGCAGCTTCAGCGGGGGGAGCACAGATACGCAGTATTTT.

This clone has more than one count but fewer than ten. The conserved phenylalanine or tryptophan is not found at the CDR3 terminus, so this likely reflects a read error. No DNA is shown, since the ends of the CDR3 on it are uncertain; the CDR3 is the one TCRdb lists. The chain couples TRBV5-6 to TRBJ2-2; TRBD1 is the table's D call and was not checked against the DNA. Germline assignment: CDR1 SGHDT and CDR2 YYEEEE. The CDR3 adds up to 17 amino acids, both ends counted. CDR3 in amino acids: CASSPLDRVFGTGELFL.